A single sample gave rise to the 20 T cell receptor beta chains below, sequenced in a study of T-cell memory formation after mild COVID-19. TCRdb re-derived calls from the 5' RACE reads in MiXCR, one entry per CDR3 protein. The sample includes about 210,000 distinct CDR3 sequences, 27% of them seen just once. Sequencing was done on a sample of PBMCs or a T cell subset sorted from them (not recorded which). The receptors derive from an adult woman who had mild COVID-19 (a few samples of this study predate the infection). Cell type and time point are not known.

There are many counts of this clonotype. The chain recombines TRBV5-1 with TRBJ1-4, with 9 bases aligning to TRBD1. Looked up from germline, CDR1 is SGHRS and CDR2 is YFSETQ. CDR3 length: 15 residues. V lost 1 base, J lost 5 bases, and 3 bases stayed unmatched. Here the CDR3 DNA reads TGCGCCAGCAGCTTGTCGGGACAGGGAAATGAAAAACTGTTTTTT. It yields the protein CASSLSGQGNEKLFF. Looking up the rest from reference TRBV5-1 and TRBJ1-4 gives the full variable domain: KAGVTQTPRYLIKTRGQQVTLSCSPISGHRSVSWYQQTPGQGLQFLFEYFSETQRNKGNFPGRFSGRQFSNSRSEMNVSTLELGDSALYLCASSLSGQGNEKLFFGSGTQLSVL.

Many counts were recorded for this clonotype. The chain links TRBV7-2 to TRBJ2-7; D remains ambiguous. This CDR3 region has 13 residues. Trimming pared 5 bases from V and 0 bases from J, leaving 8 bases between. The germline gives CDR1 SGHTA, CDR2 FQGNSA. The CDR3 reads CASSPGVSYEQYF. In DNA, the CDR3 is TGTGCCAGCAGCCCGGGTGTCTCCTACGAGCAGTACTTC.

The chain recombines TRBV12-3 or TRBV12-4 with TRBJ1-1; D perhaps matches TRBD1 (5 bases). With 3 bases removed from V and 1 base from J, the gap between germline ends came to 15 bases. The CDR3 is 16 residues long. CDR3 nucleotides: TGTGCCAGCAGTTTGGTGAGGGGCGTGGAGAACACTGAAGCTTTCTTT. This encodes CASSLVRGVENTEAFF.

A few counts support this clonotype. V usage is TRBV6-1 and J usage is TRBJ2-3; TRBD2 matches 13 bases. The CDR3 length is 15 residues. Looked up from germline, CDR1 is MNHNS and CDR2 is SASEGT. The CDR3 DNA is TGTAAAACTAGCGGGGGGGCCCCGAGCACAGATACGCAGTATTTT. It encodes CKTSGGAPSTDTQYF.

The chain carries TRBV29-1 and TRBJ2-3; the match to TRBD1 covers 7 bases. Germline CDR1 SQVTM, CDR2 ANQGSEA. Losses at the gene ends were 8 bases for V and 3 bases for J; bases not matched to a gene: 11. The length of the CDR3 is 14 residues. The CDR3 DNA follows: TGCAGCCTCTCCACAGGGGTTAGAACAGATACGCAGTATTTT. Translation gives CSLSTGVRTDTQYF.

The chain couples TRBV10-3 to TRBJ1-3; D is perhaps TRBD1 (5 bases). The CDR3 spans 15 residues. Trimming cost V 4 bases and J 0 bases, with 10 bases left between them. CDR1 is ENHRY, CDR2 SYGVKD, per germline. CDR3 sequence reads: CAISAGRSSGNTIYF. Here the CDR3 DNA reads TGTGCCATCAGTGCAGGGAGGAGCTCTGGAAACACCATATATTTT.

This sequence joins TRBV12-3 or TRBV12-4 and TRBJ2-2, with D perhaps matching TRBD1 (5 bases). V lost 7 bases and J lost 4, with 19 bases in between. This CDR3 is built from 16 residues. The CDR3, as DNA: TGTGCCAGCACCCCCGGGCAGGGCCCTCCCACCGGGGAGCTGTTTTTT. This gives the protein CASTPGQGPPTGELFF.

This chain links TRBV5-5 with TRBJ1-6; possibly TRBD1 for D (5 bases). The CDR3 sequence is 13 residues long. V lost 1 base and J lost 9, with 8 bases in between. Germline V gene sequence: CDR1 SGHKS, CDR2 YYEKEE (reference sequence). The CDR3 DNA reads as TGTGCCAGCAGCTTGACGGGGGTTTCACCCCTCCACTTT. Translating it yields CASSLTGVSPLHF.

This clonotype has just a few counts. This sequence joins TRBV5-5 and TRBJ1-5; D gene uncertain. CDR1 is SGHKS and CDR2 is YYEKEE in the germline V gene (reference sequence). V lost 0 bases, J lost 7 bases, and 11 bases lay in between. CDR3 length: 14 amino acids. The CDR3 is CASSLAYGAQPQHF. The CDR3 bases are TGTGCCAGCAGCTTGGCTTACGGTGCCCAGCCCCAGCATTTT. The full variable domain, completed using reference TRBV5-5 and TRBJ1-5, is DAGVTQSPTHLIKTRGQQVTLRCSPISGHKSVSWYQQVLGQGPQFIFQYYEKEERGRGNFPDRFSARQFPNYSSELNVNALLLGDSALYLCASSLAYGAQPQHFGDGTRLSIL.

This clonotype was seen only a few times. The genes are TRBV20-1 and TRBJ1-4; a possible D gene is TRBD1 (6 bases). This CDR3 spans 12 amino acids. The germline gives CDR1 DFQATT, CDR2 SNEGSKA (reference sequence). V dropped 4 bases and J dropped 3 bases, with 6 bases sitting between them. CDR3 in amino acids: CSAKGANEKLFF. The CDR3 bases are TGCAGTGCTAAGGGGGCTAATGAAAAACTGTTTTTT.

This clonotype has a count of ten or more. CDR3 bases: TGTGCCAGCAGCCAACCTGGAGCCCGCGACAGGGGCAGGAATGAGCAGTTCTTC. Its translation is CASSQPGARDRGRNEQFF. This sequence joins TRBV3-1 and TRBJ2-1; 8 bases agree with TRBD1. This CDR3 has 18 residues. V lost 2 bases, J lost 7 bases, and 16 bases stayed unmatched. Looked up from germline, CDR1 is LGHDT and CDR2 is YNNKEL (reference sequence).

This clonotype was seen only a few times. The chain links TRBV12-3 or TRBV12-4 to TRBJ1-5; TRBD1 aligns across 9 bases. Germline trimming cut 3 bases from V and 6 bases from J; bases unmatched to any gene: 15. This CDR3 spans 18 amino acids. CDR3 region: CASSFRGTGTGLIQPQHF. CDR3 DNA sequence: TGTGCCAGCAGTTTTCGCGGCACCGGGACAGGGTTAATTCAGCCCCAGCATTTT.

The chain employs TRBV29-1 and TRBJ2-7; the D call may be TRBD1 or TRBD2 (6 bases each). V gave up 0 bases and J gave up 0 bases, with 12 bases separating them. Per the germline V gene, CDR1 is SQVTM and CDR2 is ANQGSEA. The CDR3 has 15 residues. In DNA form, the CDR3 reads TGCAGCGTTGAAGAAGTAGGGGGGAGCTCCTACGAGCAGTACTTC. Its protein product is CSVEEVGGSSYEQYF.

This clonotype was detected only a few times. The CDR3 here is CASREGIASYEQYF. CDR3 sequence (DNA): TGTGCCAGCAGAGAGGGGATCGCCTCCTACGAGCAGTACTTC. The genes are TRBV12-3 or TRBV12-4 and TRBJ2-7; D may be TRBD1 or TRBD2 (5 bases each). The CDR3 contains 14 residues. Trimming removed 6 bases from V and 0 bases from J, with 12 bases in between.

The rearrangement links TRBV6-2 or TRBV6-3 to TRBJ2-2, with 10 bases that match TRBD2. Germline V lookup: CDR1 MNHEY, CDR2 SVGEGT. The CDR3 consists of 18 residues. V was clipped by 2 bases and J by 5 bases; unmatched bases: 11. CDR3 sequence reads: CASSYLVQLAGRTGELFF. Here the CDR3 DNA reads TGTGCCAGCAGTTACCTCGTGCAACTAGCGGGGCGAACCGGGGAGCTGTTTTTT.

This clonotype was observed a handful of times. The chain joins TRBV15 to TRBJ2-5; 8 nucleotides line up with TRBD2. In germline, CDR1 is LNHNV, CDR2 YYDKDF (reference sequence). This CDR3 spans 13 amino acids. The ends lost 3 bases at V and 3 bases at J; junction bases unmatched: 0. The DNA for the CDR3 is TGTGCCACCAGCAGCGGGAGGGAAGAGACCCAGTACTTC. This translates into CATSSGREETQYF.

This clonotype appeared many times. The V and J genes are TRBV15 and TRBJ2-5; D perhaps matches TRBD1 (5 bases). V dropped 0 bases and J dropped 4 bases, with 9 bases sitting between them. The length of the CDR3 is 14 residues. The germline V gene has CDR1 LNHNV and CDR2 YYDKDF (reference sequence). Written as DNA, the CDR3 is TGTGCCACCAGCAGAGAGACAGTTAGAGAGACCCAGTACTTC. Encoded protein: CATSRETVRETQYF.

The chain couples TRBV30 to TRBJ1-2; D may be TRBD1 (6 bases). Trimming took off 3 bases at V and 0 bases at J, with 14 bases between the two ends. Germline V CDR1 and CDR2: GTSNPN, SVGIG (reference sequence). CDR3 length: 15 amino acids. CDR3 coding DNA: TGTGCCTGGAGATCGGGGGGCCTAGCTAACTATGGCTACACCTTC. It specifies CAWRSGGLANYGYTF.

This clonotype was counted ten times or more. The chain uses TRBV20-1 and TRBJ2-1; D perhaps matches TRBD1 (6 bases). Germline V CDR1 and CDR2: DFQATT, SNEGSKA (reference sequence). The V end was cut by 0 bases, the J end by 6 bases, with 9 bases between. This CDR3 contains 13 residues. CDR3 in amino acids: CSAREWTANEQFF. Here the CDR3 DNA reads TGCAGTGCTAGAGAGTGGACAGCCAATGAGCAGTTCTTC.

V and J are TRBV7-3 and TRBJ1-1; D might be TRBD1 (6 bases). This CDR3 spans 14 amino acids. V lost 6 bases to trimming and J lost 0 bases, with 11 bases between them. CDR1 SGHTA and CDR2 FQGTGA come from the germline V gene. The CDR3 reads CASSADRMNTEAFF. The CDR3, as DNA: TGTGCCAGCAGTGCCGACAGGATGAACACTGAAGCTTTCTTT.